The 10 T cell receptor beta chains presented below share a single source sample, sequenced in a study of blood T cell repertoires in COVID-19. TCRdb's copy holds only in-frame clones and misses some; the assay was immunoSEQ multiplex PCR. The sample carries about 490,000 clones, approximately 83% recorded once. The sequenced sample consisted of peripheral blood. The source of these receptors is a human donor in a cohort sampled during active COVID-19.

This clone was seen ten or more times. The chain employs TRBV6-1 and TRBJ2-5; 10 nucleotides align to TRBD2. V shed 3 bases and J 2 bases; nucleotides not matched to a gene: 6. The CDR3 runs 16 residues. Germline-derived CDR1 and CDR2 are MNHNS and SASEGT. The CDR3 loop is CASSDLAGGPQETQYF. The CDR3 bases are TGTGCCAGCAGTGACTTAGCGGGAGGCCCTCAAGAGACCCAGTACTTC.

The gene calls are TRBV19 and TRBJ2-5, with TRBD1 matching over 8 bases. The CDR3 runs to 13 residues. CDR1 LNHDA and CDR2 SQIVND come from the germline V gene (reference sequence). Trimming removed 2 bases from V and 5 bases from J; junction bases left unmatched: 1. CDR3 residues: CASSIQGAETQYF. CDR3 coding DNA: TGTGCCAGTAGTATACAGGGGGCGGAGACCCAGTACTTC.

This rearrangement joins TRBV3-1 (or the pseudogene TRBV3-2) to TRBJ2-2; the match to TRBD2 covers 14 bases. V lost 1 base and J lost 5; bases outside the gene matches: 3. CDR3 length equals 17 residues. Germline CDR1 LGHDT, CDR2 YNNKEL (reference sequence). The DNA for the CDR3 is TGTGCCAGCAGCCAAGGACTAGCGGGAGGGGAAACCGGGGAGCTGTTTTTT. It encodes CASSQGLAGGETGELFF.

As to this clone: Other DNA sequences from this sample encode an identical CDR3 as well. The chain combines TRBV20-1 with TRBJ2-5; the D is unclear. V lost 0 bases and J lost 4, with 3 bases in between. The germline gives CDR1 DFQATT, CDR2 SNEGSKA (reference sequence). CDR3 size: 11 residues. The CDR3: CSARDRETQYF. In nucleotides, the CDR3 is TGCAGTGCTAGAGATCGAGAGACCCAGTACTTC.

V and J are TRBV9 and TRBJ2-3; 7 bases are a match to TRBD2. V gave up 0 bases and J gave up 3 bases; unmatched junction bases: 4. Per the germline V gene, CDR1 is SGDLS and CDR2 is YYNGEE. This CDR3 contains 15 residues. CDR3 sequence: CASSVDVGGTDTQYF. Written as DNA, the CDR3 is TGTGCCAGCAGCGTAGATGTGGGAGGGACAGATACGCAGTATTTT.

V and J are TRBV29-1 and TRBJ2-3, with D unclear. The CDR3 has 10 amino acids. The ends were cut back, 6 bases at V and 6 bases at J, with 7 bases in the middle. CDR1 is SQVTM, CDR2 ANQGSEA, per germline. CDR3 amino acids: CSVSPDTQYF. CDR3 sequence (DNA): TGCAGCGTGAGTCCTGATACGCAGTATTTT.

V and J are TRBV3-1 (or the pseudogene TRBV3-2) and TRBJ1-2, with D perhaps matching TRBD1 (6 bases). The V gene's germline CDR1 is LGHDT and CDR2 YNNKEL (reference sequence). V shed 2 bases and J shed 8 bases, with 18 bases lying between them. This CDR3 region has 15 residues. The CDR3 reads CASSQWAGGQEGYTF. The CDR3 DNA sequence: TGTGCCAGCAGCCAATGGGCGGGGGGCCAAGAGGGCTACACCTTC.

This chain connects TRBV7-9 to TRBJ2-7; 7 positions match TRBD2. Germline CDR1 reads SEHNR; CDR2 reads FQNEAQ (reference sequence). The CDR3 has 16 amino acids. V trimming: 4 bases; J trimming: 0 bases; junction bases outside the gene matches: 9. As DNA, the CDR3 is TGTGCCAGCAGCTCGACCCGGGGGAGGGGCTCCTACGAGCAGTACTTC. Translating it yields CASSSTRGRGSYEQYF.

CDR3 in DNA: TGTGCCAGCCCCTCTGCGGCTAGCGTACGAGAGACCCAGTACTTC. This codes for CASPSAASVRETQYF. The chain links TRBV11-3 to TRBJ2-5, with D possibly TRBD2 on 6 matching bases. With 8 bases removed from V and 4 bases from J, the gap between germline ends came to 20 bases. This CDR3 spans 15 amino acids. The germline V gene has CDR1 SGHNT and CDR2 YENEEA.

The J gene is TRBJ2-7, the V gene TRBV30; TRBD1 might be the D (6 bases). This CDR3 comprises 16 residues. V gave up 0 bases and J gave up 4 bases, with 19 bases separating them. Germline V lookup: CDR1 GTSNPN, CDR2 SVGIG (reference sequence). CDR3 amino acids: CAWSVNRVPRVYEQYF. The CDR3 DNA reads TGTGCCTGGAGTGTTAACAGGGTGCCCAGGGTTTACGAGCAGTACTTC.